This T cell receptor (beta chain) came from a study of blood T cell repertoires in COVID-19. Study at large: From T cells, B-cell-depleted T cells, or PBMCs came the material, which was cDNA or gDNA.

Trimming removed 0 bases from V and 4 bases from J; junction bases left unmatched: 5. Germline V gene lookup returns CDR1 SGDLS and CDR2 YYNGEE. This CDR3 comprises 16 residues. TCRdb keeps only in-frame clones here, not all; method: immunoSEQ multiplex PCR. This sample has roughly 57,000 clones; roughly 77% occur once, and the top ten carry about 40%. The source material was peripheral blood. The TCR sequence derives from a man between 70 and 80 years old with active or convalescent COVID-19. The genes are TRBV9 and TRBJ2-5; the match to TRBD2 covers 11 bases. CDR3 DNA: TGTGCCAGCAGCGTAGGGGTAGCGGGGGGGCGAGAGACCCAGTACTTC. Its translation is CASSVGVAGGRETQYF. The whole variable domain, filled in from reference TRBV9 and TRBJ2-5, reads DSGVTQTPKHLITATGQRVTLRCSPRSGDLSVYWYQQSLDQGLQFLIQYYNGEERAKGNILERFSAQQFPDLHSELNLSSLELGDSALYFCASSVGVAGGRETQYFGPGTRLLVL.